Below, 9 T cell receptor beta chains from the same sample are listed, as sequenced in a study of shared T cell receptors in the human thymus. Libraries were prepared by immunoSEQ multiplex PCR; TCRdb keeps only in-frame clonotypes and omits some of them. The table records about 660,000 clones, around 89% of them present only once. The same data also contributed to another study, on human thymus T cells.

Sample: thymocytes. The receptors stem from a boy under two years old with a congenital heart defect.

The genes are TRBV11-3 and TRBJ2-3; weak D call: TRBD2 (6 bases). The CDR3 has 17 amino acids. Trimming stripped 5 bases from V and 3 bases from J, with 21 bases between. Germline CDR1 and CDR2: SGHNT and YENEEA. The CDR3 is CASSPPPREVPTDTQYF. The CDR3 nucleotides read TGTGCCAGCAGCCCGCCCCCCAGGGAGGTCCCGACAGATACGCAGTATTTT.

This clone is a singleton in its sample. The genes are TRBV4-3 and TRBJ2-5; D is unclear. The CDR3 length is 16 residues. Germline V gene lookup returns CDR1 LGHNA and CDR2 YSLEER. V gave up 0 bases and J gave up 0 bases, with 11 bases separating them. This chain's CDR3 is CASSQDQTRYQETQYF. In nucleotides, the CDR3 is TGCGCCAGCAGCCAAGACCAGACTCGGTACCAAGAGACCCAGTACTTC.

Concerning this clone itself: The junction departs from the called germline gene at one end, perhaps through a read error. CDR3 loop: CASSPTGLLFNF. The CDR3 DNA follows: TGTGCCAGCAGCCCCACAGGTCTCCTCTTCAACTTC. The chain uses TRBV7-8 and TRBJ2-7; D perhaps matches TRBD1 (5 bases). Germline V gene lookup returns CDR1 SGHVS and CDR2 FQNEAQ. This CDR3 has 12 residues.

V usage is TRBV30 and J usage is TRBJ2-1; D call uncertain. Germline lookup yields CDR1 GTSNPN and CDR2 SVGIG (reference sequence). This CDR3 region has 16 residues. Deletions cut 0 bases from V and 7 bases from J, with 19 bases between. The CDR3 is CAWSVSASLDGNEQFF. The CDR3 bases are TGTGCCTGGAGTGTATCAGCTTCCCTCGACGGGAATGAGCAGTTCTTC.

The rearrangement uses TRBV5-1 and TRBJ2-7, with D perhaps matching TRBD2 (5 bases). Trimming pared 4 bases from V and 0 bases from J, leaving 17 bases between. The CDR3 extends over 16 amino acids. The germline gives CDR1 SGHRS, CDR2 YFSETQ. In nucleotides, the CDR3 is TGCGCCAGCAGCGCCTTCCTCAGCGGAAGCTCCTACGAGCAGTACTTC. Protein sequence: CASSAFLSGSSYEQYF.

The chain joins TRBV12-5 to TRBJ2-1; D call uncertain. Germline V gene data show CDR1 as LGHNT and CDR2 as FRNRAP. This CDR3 contains 16 residues. V was clipped by 1 base and J by 0 bases, with 10 bases between them. Here the CDR3 reads CASGLDTTFSYNEQFF. CDR3 DNA sequence: TGTGCTAGTGGTTTGGATACTACTTTCTCCTACAATGAGCAGTTCTTC.

V is TRBV13 and J is TRBJ1-1, with D unresolved. The CDR3 sequence is 14 residues long. V lost 0 bases and J lost 4, with 9 bases in between. CDR1 is PRHDT and CDR2 is FYEKMQ in the germline V gene (reference sequence). CDR3 region: CASSLGAGGTEAFF. CDR3 bases: TGTGCCAGCAGCTTAGGCGCCGGAGGCACTGAAGCTTTCTTT.

The chain combines TRBV5-4 with TRBJ2-3; D unclear. The V end was cut by 1 base, the J end by 4 bases, with 7 bases between. Germline CDR1 and CDR2: SGHNT and YYREEE (reference sequence). The CDR3 totals 13 residues. The chain's CDR3 is CASSLLSADTQYF. The CDR3 nucleotides are TGTGCCAGCAGCTTGTTATCGGCAGATACGCAGTATTTT.

J is TRBJ1-2 and V is TRBV7-9; no definite D call. The CDR3 contains 18 residues. V lost 1 base and J lost 2, with 20 bases in between. Germline V gene data show CDR1 as SEHNR and CDR2 as FQNEAQ (reference sequence). This CDR3 is CASSLVGGYFDLNYGYTF. CDR3 nucleotides: TGTGCCAGCAGCTTAGTGGGAGGATACTTTGACCTGAACTATGGCTACACCTTC.